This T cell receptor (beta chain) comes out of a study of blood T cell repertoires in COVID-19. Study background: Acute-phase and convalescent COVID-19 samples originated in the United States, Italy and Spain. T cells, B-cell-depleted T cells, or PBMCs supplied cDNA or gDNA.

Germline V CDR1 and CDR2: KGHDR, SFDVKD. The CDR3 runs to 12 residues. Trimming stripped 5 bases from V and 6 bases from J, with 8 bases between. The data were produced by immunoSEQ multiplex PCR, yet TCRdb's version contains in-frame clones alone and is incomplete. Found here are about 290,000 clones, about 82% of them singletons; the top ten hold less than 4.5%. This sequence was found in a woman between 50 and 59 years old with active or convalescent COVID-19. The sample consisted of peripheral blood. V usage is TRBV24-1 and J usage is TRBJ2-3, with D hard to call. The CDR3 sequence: CATSGSRDTQYF. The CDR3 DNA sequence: TGTGCCACCAGTGGGTCTAGGGATACGCAGTATTTT.